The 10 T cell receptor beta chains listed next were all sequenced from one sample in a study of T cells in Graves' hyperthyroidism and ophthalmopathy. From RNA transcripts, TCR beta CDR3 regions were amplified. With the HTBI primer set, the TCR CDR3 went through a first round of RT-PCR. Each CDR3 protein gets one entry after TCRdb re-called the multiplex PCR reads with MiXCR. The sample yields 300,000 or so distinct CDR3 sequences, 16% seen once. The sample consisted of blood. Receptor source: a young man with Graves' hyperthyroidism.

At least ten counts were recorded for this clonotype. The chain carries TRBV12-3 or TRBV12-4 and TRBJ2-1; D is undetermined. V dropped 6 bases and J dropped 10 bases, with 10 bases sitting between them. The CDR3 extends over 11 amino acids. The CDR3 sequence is CASSRAREQFF. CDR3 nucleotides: TGTGCCAGCAGCCGAGCGCGGGAGCAGTTCTTC.

The CDR3 reads CASSKISTDTQYF. CDR3 coding DNA: TGCGCCAGCAGTAAGATTAGCACAGATACGCAGTATTTT. The chain recombines TRBV5-1 with TRBJ2-3; D not certain. Germline-derived CDR1 and CDR2 are SGHRS and YFSETQ. V was trimmed by 5 bases and J by 0 bases, leaving 7 bases between them. The CDR3 consists of 13 residues.

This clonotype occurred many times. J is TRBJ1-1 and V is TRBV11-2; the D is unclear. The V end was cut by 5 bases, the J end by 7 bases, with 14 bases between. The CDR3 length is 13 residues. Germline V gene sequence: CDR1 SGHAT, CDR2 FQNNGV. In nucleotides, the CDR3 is TGTGCCAGCAGCCTGATCCGACTGGGTGAAGCTTTCTTT. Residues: CASSLIRLGEAFF.

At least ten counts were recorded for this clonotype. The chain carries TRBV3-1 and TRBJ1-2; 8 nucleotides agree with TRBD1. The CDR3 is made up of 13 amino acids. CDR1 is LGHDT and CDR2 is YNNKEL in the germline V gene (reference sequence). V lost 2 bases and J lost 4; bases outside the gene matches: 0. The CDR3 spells CASSQQGAYGYTF. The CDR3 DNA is TGTGCCAGCAGCCAACAGGGGGCCTATGGCTACACCTTC.

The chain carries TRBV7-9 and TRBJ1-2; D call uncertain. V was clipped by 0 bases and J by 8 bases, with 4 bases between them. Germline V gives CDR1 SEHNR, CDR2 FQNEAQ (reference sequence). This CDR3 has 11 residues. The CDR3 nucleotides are TGTGCCAGCAGCTTAGCCGGAGGCTACACCTTC. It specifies CASSLAGGYTF.

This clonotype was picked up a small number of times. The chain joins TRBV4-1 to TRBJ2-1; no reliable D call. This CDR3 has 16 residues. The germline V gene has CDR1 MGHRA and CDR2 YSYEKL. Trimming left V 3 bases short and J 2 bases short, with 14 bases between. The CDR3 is CASSQTPGVTYNEQFF. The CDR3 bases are TGCGCCAGCAGCCAGACGCCTGGGGTCACCTACAATGAGCAGTTCTTC.

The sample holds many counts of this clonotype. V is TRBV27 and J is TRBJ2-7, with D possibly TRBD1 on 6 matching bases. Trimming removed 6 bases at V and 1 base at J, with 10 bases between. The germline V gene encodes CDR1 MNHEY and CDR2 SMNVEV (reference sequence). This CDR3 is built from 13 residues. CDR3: CASSKTGSYEQYF. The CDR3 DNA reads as TGTGCCAGCAGCAAGACAGGATCCTACGAGCAGTACTTC.

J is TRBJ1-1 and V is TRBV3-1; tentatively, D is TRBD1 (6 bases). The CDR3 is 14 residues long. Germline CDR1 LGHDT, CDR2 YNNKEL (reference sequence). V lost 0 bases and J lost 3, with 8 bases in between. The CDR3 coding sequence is TGTGCCAGCAGCCAAGATCCAGGGGACACTGAAGCTTTCTTT. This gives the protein CASSQDPGDTEAFF.

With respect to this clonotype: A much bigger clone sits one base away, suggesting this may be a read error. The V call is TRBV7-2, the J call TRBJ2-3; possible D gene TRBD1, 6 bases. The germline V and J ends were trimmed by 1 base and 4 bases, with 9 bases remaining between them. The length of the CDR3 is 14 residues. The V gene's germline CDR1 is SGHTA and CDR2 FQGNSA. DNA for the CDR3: TGTGCCAGCAGCTTAGACAGGGACCCAGATACGCAGTATTTT. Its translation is CASSLDRDPDTQYF.

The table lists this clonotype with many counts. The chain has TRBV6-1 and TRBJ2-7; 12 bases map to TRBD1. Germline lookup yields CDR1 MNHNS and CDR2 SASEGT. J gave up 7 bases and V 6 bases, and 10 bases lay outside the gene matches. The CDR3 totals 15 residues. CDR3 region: CASRLPGQGAGEQYF. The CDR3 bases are TGTGCCAGCAGGCTCCCGGGACAGGGGGCGGGTGAGCAGTACTTC.